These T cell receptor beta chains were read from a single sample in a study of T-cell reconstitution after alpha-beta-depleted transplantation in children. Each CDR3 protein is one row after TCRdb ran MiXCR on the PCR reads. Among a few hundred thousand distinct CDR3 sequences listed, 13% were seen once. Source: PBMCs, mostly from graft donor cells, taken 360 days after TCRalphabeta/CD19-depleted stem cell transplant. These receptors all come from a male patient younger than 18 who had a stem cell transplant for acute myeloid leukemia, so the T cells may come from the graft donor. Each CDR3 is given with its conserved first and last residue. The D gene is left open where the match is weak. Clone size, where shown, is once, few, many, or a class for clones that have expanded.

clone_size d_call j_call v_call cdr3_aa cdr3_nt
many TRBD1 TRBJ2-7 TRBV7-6 CASSLTDRLYEQYF TGTGCCAGCAGCCTCACGGACAGGCTCTACGAGCAGTACTTC
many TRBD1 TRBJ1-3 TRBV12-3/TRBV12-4 CASRERTGRFPGNTIYF TGTGCCAGCAGGGAAAGGACAGGACGGTTCCCTGGAAACACCATATATTTT
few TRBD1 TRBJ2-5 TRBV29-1 CSAKIQQGSGETQYF TGCAGCGCCAAAATTCAACAGGGGAGTGGGGAGACCCAGTACTTC
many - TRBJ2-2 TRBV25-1 CASNSLLDTGELFF TGTGCCAGTAATAGCTTGCTGGATACCGGGGAGCTGTTTTTT
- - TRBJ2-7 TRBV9 CASSPGRVTEQYF TGTGCCAGCAGCCCTGGAAGGGTAACCGAGCAGTACTTC
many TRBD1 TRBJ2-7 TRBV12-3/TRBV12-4 CASSTTGVSYEQYF TGTGCCAGCAGTACGACAGGGGTTTCCTACGAGCAGTACTTC
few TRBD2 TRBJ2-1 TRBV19 CATAGLAGAPNEQFF TGTGCCACCGCGGGGCTAGCGGGAGCCCCCAATGAGCAGTTCTTC
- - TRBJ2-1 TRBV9 CASSGAASSYNEQFF TGTGCCAGCAGCGGGGCGGCGAGCTCCTACAATGAGCAGTTCTTC
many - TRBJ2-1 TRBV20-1 CSAREQRGPYNEQFF TGCAGTGCTAGAGAGCAACGGGGCCCATACAATGAGCAGTTCTTC
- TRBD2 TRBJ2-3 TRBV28 CASSFGLAPTGADTQYF TGTGCCAGCAGTTTCGGACTAGCGCCGACGGGGGCAGATACGCAGTATTTT
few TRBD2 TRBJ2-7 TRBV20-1 CSAPFLSGRAGEQYF TGCAGTGCTCCATTCCTTAGCGGGAGGGCCGGAGAGCAGTACTTC
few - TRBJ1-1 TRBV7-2 CASSKHRAFF TGTGCCAGCAGCAAACACAGGGCTTTCTTT
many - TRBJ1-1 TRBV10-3 CAIRESREAFF TGTGCCATCAGGGAGAGCAGGGAAGCTTTCTTT
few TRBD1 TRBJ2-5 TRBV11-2 CASSQTGGRYQETQYF TGTGCCAGCAGCCAGACAGGGGGCCGTTACCAAGAGACCCAGTACTTC
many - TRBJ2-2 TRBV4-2 CASSLQVYTGELFF TGTGCCAGCAGCCTACAGGTTTACACCGGGGAGCTGTTTTTT
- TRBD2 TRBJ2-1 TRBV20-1 CSAPPLRLAGGRDEQFF TGCAGTGCCCCACCTTTGAGACTAGCGGGAGGCAGGGATGAGCAGTTCTTC
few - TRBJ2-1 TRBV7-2 CASSFPTANEQFF TGTGCCAGCAGCTTCCCAACAGCCAATGAGCAGTTCTTC
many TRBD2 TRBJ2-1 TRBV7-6 CASSLAAGGPPYNEQFF TGTGCCAGCAGCTTAGCGGCGGGAGGGCCTCCATACAATGAGCAGTTCTTC
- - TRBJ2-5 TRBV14 CASSPDWEQTQYF TGTGCCAGCAGTCCCGACTGGGAGCAGACCCAGTACTTC
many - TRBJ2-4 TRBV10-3 CAISESLLQLVTLAKNIQYF TGTGCCATCAGTGAGTCCCTCCTACAACTAGTCACACTAGCCAAAAACATTCAGTACTTC
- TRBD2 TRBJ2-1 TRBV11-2 CASSLGATSRNEQFF TGTGCCAGCAGCTTAGGGGCGACTAGCCGCAATGAGCAGTTCTTC
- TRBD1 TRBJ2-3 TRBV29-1 CSATRGPDTQYF TGCAGCGCCACAAGGGGGCCAGATACGCAGTATTTT
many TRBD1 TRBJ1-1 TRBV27 CASSPQGRLEAFF TGTGCCAGCAGTCCACAGGGGCGTCTTGAAGCTTTCTTT
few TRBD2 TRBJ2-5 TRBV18 CASSPPGGSWRIETQYF TGTGCCAGCTCACCACCGGGCGGGAGTTGGAGAATAGAGACCCAGTACTTC
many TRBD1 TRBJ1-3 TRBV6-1 CASRPDRGRGNTIYF TGTGCCAGCAGGCCAGACAGGGGGCGCGGAAACACCATATATTTT
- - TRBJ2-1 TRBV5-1 CASSLPKISGWGNEQFF TGCGCCAGCAGCTTGCCTAAGATAAGCGGGTGGGGGAATGAGCAGTTCTTC
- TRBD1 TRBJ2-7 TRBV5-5 CASNLDRDYEQYF TGTGCCAGCAACTTAGACAGGGACTACGAGCAGTACTTC
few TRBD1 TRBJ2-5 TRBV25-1 CASSEWGGTAPSETQYF TGTGCCAGCAGTGAATGGGGTGGGACAGCCCCCTCGGAGACCCAGTACTTC
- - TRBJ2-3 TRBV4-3 CASSQDSVLVRPSTDTQYF TGCGCCAGCAGCCAAGATTCGGTTTTGGTACGCCCTAGCACAGATACGCAGTATTTT
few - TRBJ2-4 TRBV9 CASSVGEVGRGNIQYF TGTGCCAGCAGCGTAGGGGAGGTGGGAAGGGGAAACATTCAGTACTTC
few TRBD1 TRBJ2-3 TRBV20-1 CSASPGTGTDTQYF TGCAGTGCTAGTCCGGGGACAGGGACAGATACGCAGTATTTT
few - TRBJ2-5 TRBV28 CASSLERRDSYQVQYF TGTGCCAGCAGTTTGGAACGCCGGGACTCCTATCAAGTCCAGTACTTC
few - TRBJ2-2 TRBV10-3 CAISVLASTGELFF TGTGCCATCAGTGTCCTAGCGTCGACCGGGGAGCTGTTTTTT
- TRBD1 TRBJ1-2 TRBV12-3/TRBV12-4 CASTTGTAYGYTF TGTGCCAGCACCACCGGGACAGCCTATGGCTACACCTTC
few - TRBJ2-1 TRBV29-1 CSVGVYSRYNEQFF TGCAGCGTTGGTGTTTACAGCCGTTACAATGAGCAGTTCTTC
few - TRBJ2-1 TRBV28 CASSLPSYSYNEQFF TGTGCCAGCAGTTTACCTAGCTACTCCTACAATGAGCAGTTCTTC
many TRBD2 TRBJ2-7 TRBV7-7 CASSVGEGPYEQYF TGTGCTAGCAGCGTGGGGGAGGGCCCCTACGAGCAGTACTTC
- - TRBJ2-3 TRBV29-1 CSVVGTRSTDTQYF TGCAGCGTTGTTGGGACTCGAAGCACAGATACGCAGTATTTT
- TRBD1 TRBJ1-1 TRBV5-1 CASSPTGGITETFF TGCGCCAGCAGCCCGACAGGGGGAATCACTGAAACTTTCTTT
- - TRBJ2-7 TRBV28 CASSNPRGTLYEQYF TGTGCCAGCAGTAACCCGAGGGGGACCCTCTACGAGCAGTACTTC
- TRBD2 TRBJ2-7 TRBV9 CASSVGAGGLSSYEQYF TGTGCCAGCAGCGTTGGAGCGGGAGGATTGAGCTCCTACGAGCAGTACTTC
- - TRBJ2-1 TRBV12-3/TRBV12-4 CASSSEGNEQFF TGTGCCAGCAGTTCGGAGGGTAATGAGCAGTTCTTC
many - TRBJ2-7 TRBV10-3 CAIRRGASYSYEQYF TGTGCCATCAGGAGGGGGGCGTCATACTCCTACGAGCAGTACTTC
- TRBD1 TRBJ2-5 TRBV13 CASSEGQWETQYF TGTGCCAGCAGCGAGGGACAGTGGGAGACCCAGTACTTC
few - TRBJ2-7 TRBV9 CASSVADGRGHYEQYF TGTGCCAGCAGCGTAGCTGATGGGAGGGGACATTACGAGCAGTACTTC
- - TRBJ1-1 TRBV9 CASSVVGAAEAFF TGTGCCAGCAGCGTAGTAGGGGCTGCTGAAGCTTTCTTT
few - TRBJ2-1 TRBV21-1 CASSDRGLAGFGVGFF TGTGCCAGCAGTGATCGGGGACTAGCGGGATTCGGGGTAGGGTTCTTC
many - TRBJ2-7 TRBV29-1 CITWTALEYF TGCATCACCTGGACTGCTTTGGAGTACTTC
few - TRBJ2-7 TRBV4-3 CASSAHLAGAYEQYF TGCGCCAGCAGCGCTCACCTGGCAGGAGCCTACGAGCAGTACTTC
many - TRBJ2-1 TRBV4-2 CASSQSPGDTEQFF TGTGCCAGCAGCCAATCACCGGGGGATACAGAGCAGTTCTTC
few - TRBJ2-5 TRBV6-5 CASSYSIGIGQETQYF TGTGCCAGCAGTTACTCGATAGGTATCGGTCAAGAGACCCAGTACTTC
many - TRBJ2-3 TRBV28 CASSGSWGDTQYF TGTGCCAGCAGTGGGTCTTGGGGAGATACGCAGTATTTT
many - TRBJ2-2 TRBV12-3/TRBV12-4 CASTINTGELFF TGTGCCAGCACAATCAACACCGGGGAGCTGTTTTTT
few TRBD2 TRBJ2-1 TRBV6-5 CASSYSRWAGDINEQFF TGTGCCAGCAGTTACTCCCGGTGGGCGGGAGACATCAATGAGCAGTTCTTC